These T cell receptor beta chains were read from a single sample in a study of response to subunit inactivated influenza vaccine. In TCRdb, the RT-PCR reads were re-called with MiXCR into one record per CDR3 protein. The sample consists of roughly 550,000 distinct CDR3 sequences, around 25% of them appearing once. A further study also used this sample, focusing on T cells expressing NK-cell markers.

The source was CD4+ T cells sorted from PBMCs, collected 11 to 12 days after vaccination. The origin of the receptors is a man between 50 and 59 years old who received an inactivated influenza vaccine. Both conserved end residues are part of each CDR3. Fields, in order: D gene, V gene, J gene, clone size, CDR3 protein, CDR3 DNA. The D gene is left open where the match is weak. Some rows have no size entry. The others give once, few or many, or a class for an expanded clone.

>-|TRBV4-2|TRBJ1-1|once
CASSQAMWVGTEAFF
TGTGCCAGCAGCCAGGCCATGTGGGTTGGCACTGAAGCTTTCTTT
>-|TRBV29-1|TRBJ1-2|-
CSVQVGNGYTF
TGCAGCGTGCAGGTCGGGAATGGCTACACCTTC
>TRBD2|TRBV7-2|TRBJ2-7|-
CASSSAPSGLAGFTHEQYF
TGTGCCAGCAGCTCAGCACCCTCGGGACTAGCGGGTTTTACCCACGAGCAGTACTTC
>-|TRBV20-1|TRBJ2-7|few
CSASFGDYEQYF
TGCAGTGCCTCTTTTGGGGACTACGAGCAGTACTTC
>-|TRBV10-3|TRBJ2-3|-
CAISEGPSTDTQYF
TGTGCCATCAGTGAAGGTCCCTCTACAGATACGCAGTATTTT
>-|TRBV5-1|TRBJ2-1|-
CASSLDPGDYNEQFF
TGCGCCAGCAGCTTGGACCCGGGAGACTACAATGAGCAGTTCTTC
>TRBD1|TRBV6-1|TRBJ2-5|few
CATDRGYQETQYF
TGTGCCACCGACAGGGGGTATCAAGAGACCCAGTACTTC
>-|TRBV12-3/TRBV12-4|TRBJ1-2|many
CASSFQGNYGYTF
TGTGCCAGCAGTTTTCAGGGGAACTATGGCTACACCTTC
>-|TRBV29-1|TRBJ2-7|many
CSVRWGDEQYF
TGCAGCGTCCGGTGGGGGGACGAGCAGTACTTC
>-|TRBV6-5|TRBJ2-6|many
CASSYKGANVLTF
TGTGCCAGCAGTTACAAGGGGGCCAACGTCCTGACTTTC
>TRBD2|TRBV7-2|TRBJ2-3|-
CASSSRPGRTQYF
TGTGCCAGCAGCTCCCGCCCCGGGAGGACGCAGTATTTT
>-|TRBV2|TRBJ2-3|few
CASTIGSSTDTQYF
TGTGCCAGCACGATCGGGTCTAGCACAGATACGCAGTATTTT
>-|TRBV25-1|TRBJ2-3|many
CASSGSGSRTDTQYF
TGTGCCAGCAGTGGGTCAGGATCCCGCACAGATACGCAGTATTTT
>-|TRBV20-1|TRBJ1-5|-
CSARSRGSNQPQHF
TGCAGTGCTAGGTCCCGCGGGAGCAATCAGCCCCAGCATTTT
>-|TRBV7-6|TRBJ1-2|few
CASSLVIGRSNYGYTF
TGTGCCAGCAGCTTAGTTATAGGACGATCTAACTATGGCTACACCTTC
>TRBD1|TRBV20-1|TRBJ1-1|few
CSALPRDRALNTEAFF
TGCAGTGCCCTCCCGAGGGACAGGGCCCTTAACACTGAAGCTTTCTTT
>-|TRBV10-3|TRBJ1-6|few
CAISVTGTFDSPLHF
TGTGCCATCAGTGTAACCGGGACATTTGATTCACCCCTCCACTTT
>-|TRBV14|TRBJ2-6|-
CASSQGNMVLTF
TGTGCCAGCAGCCAAGGTAACATGGTCCTGACTTTC
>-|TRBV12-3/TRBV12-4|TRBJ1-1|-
CASGGPPGLAFF
TGTGCCAGTGGAGGGCCTCCGGGGCTTGCTTTCTTT
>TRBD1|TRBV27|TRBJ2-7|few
CASSPDPGTGLYEQYF
TGTGCCAGCAGTCCGGACCCCGGGACAGGGCTCTACGAGCAGTACTTC
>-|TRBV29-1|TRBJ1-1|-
CSVIGMNTEAFF
TGCAGCGTTATAGGGATGAACACTGAAGCTTTCTTT
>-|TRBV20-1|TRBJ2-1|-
CSATGAHLSQFF
TGCAGTGCAACCGGGGCCCATCTATCGCAGTTCTTC
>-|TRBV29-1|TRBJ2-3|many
CSAMEGTDTQYF
TGCAGCGCCATGGAGGGAACAGATACGCAGTATTTT